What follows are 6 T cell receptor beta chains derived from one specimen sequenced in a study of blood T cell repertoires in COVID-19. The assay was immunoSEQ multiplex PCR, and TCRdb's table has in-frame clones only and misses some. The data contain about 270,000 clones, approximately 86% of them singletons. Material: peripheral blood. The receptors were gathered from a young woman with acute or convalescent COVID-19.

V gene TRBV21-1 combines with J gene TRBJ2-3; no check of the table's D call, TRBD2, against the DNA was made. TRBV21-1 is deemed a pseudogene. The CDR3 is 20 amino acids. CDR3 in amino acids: CASSKVWPSGSPANTDTQYF. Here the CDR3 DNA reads TGTGCCAGCAGCAAAGTCTGGCCTAGCGGGAGTCCGGCAAACACAGATACGCAGTATTTT.

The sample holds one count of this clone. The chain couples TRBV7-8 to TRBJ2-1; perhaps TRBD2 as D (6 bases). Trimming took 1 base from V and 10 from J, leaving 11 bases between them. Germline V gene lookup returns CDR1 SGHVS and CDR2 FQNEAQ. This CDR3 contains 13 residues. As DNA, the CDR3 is TGTGCCAGCAGCTTAGTTCCGCGGGACGAGCAGTTCTTC. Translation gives CASSLVPRDEQFF. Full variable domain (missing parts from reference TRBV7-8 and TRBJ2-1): GAGVSQSPRYKVAKRGQDVALRCDPISGHVSLFWYQQALGQGPEFLTYFQNEAQLDKSGLPSDRFFAERPEGSVSTLKIQRTQQEDSAVYLCASSLVPRDEQFFGPGTRLTVL.

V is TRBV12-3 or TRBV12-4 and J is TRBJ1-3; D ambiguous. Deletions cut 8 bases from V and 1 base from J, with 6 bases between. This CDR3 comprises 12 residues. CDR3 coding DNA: TGTGCCAGCCGGAGGTCTGGAAACACCATATATTTT. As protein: CASRRSGNTIYF.

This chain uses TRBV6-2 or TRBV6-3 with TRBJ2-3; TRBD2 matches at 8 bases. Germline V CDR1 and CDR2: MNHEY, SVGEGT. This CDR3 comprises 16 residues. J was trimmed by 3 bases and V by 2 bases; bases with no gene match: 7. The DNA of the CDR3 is TGTGCCAGCAGTTACGGTCGGGAGGGCCTAACAGATACGCAGTATTTT. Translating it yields CASSYGREGLTDTQYF.

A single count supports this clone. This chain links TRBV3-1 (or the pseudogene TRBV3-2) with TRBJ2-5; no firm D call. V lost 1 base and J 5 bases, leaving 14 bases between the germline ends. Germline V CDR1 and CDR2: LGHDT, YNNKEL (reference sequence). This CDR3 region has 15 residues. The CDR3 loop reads CASSQGAESAETQYF. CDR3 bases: TGTGCCAGCAGCCAAGGGGCAGAGTCAGCCGAGACCCAGTACTTC.

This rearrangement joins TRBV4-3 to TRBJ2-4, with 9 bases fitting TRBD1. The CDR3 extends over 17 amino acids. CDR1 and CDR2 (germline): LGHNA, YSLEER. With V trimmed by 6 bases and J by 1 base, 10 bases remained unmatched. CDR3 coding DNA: TGCGCCAGCAGTCCCAACAGGGGGCTGATGGCCAAAAACATTCAGTACTTC. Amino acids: CASSPNRGLMAKNIQYF.